The rows below give T cell receptor beta chains drawn from one sample of a study of blood T cell repertoires in COVID-19. Here immunoSEQ multiplex PCR was the method, and the copy in TCRdb shows in-frame clones only, minus some. The data contain tens of thousands of clones, over 80% of them singletons. The sequencing sample was made of peripheral blood. The receptors were sampled from an elderly woman with acute or convalescent COVID-19. Each CDR3 is given with its conserved first and last residue. The D gene is left open where the match is weak. A row's size may be missing; if present it is once, few, many or a size class.

15	NA	TRBJ1-2	TRBV6-5	NA	TGTGCCAGCAGTTCTACGGGGGGGGGTGACTATGGCTACACCTTC	CASSSTGGGDYGYTF
16	TRBD2	TRBJ2-2	TRBV2	NA	TGTGCCAGCAGTCCCGGGACTAGGGCCTTGGAAAGGGAGCTGTTTTTT	CASSPGTRALERELFF
14	TRBD2	TRBJ2-7	TRBV3-1/TRBV3-2	NA	TGTGCCAGCAGCCATGGCGGGAGTGTGTACGAGCAGTACTTC	CASSHGGSVYEQYF
15	TRBD1	TRBJ1-2	TRBV7-2	NA	TGTGCCAGCAGCCTCCGACAGGGTTCGGACTATGGCTACACCTTC	CASSLRQGSDYGYTF
15	NA	TRBJ2-7	TRBV3-1/TRBV3-2	NA	TGTGCCAGCAGCCAAGGGCGCGGGACCCGCCCCGAGCAGTACTTC	CASSQGRGTRPEQYF
14	NA	TRBJ2-7	TRBV5-4	NA	TGTGCCAGCAGCTTTGGTGGGAGCTCTTACGAGCAGTACTTC	CASSFGGSSYEQYF
15	NA	TRBJ2-3	TRBV7-9	few	TGTGCCAGCAGCTTGGACATGACAGGTTCAGATACGCAGTATTTT	CASSLDMTGSDTQYF
19	NA	TRBJ2-2	TRBV6-2/TRBV6-3	NA	TGTGCCAGCAGTTACCCCCTCTTAATGACATCTACGGACACCGGGGAGCTGTTTTTT	CASSYPLLMTSTDTGELFF
14	NA	TRBJ2-2	TRBV5-1	NA	TGCGCCAGCAGCCCTACTCCGAACACCGGGGAGCTGTTTTTT	CASSPTPNTGELFF
17	NA	TRBJ1-6	TRBV5-6	NA	TGTGCCAGCAGTTTCGACAAGGGGTGGTCCTATAATTCACCCCTCCACTTT	CASSFDKGWSYNSPLHF
14	TRBD1	TRBJ1-1	TRBV5-1	NA	TGCGCCAGCAGCGTACAGGGGGCGCGGACTGAAGCTTTCTTT	CASSVQGARTEAFF
15	NA	TRBJ2-1	TRBV18	few	TGTGCCAGCTCACCAAACGCGGGCTCCTACAATGAGCAGTTCTTC	CASSPNAGSYNEQFF
12	NA	TRBJ1-2	TRBV28	NA	TGTGCCAGCAGTTTAAATCCCGATGGCTACACCTTC	CASSLNPDGYTF
15	NA	TRBJ2-2	TRBV19	NA	TGTGCCAGTAGTATACAGGGCGCGAACACCGGGGAGCTGTTTTTT	CASSIQGANTGELFF
15	NA	TRBJ2-7	TRBV14	NA	TGTGCCAGCAGCCAAGTAATAGGGGGCTCCTACGAGCAGTACTTC	CASSQVIGGSYEQYF
14	TRBD2	TRBJ2-3	TRBV28	NA	TGTGCCAGCAGTCTACTAGCGAGCACAGATACGCAGTATTTT	CASSLLASTDTQYF
14	NA	TRBJ2-1	TRBV12-5	few	TGTGCTAGTGGTTTGAGTGGCGGGGACAATGAGCAGTTCTTC	CASGLSGGDNEQFF
14	NA	TRBJ1-4	TRBV18	NA	TGTGCCAGCTCAAGGAGGGGTGGTATTGAAAAACTGTTTTTT	CASSRRGGIEKLFF
14	TRBD1	TRBJ2-7	TRBV19	NA	TGTGCCAGTAGTCTGGGACAGGGGAGCTACGAGCAGTACTTC	CASSLGQGSYEQYF
15	TRBD2	TRBJ2-1	TRBV19	many	TGTGCCAGTAGTATCACTGGGACTAGCGGTAATGAGCAGTTCTTC	CASSITGTSGNEQFF
14	TRBD1	TRBJ2-7	TRBV6-5	NA	TGTGCCAGCAGTCGGGACAGGGGGACCTACGAGCAGTACTTC	CASSRDRGTYEQYF
14	TRBD2	TRBJ2-3	TRBV5-1	NA	TGCGCCAGCAGCAGGGGACTAGTCACAGATACGCAGTATTTT	CASSRGLVTDTQYF
15	TRBD1	TRBJ1-5	TRBV3-1/TRBV3-2	NA	TGTGCCAGCAGCCACGCGGACAGGCCCAATCAGCCCCAGCATTTT	CASSHADRPNQPQHF
14	NA	TRBJ2-5	TRBV9	NA	TGTGCCAGCAGCGTAGGGCAGGGTGTTGAGACCCAGTACTTC	CASSVGQGVETQYF
18	NA	TRBJ1-1	TRBV4-1	NA	TGCGCCAGCAGCCAAGTGGTAGGCCGGGGGGATGTGAACACTGAAGCTTTCTTT	CASSQVVGRGDVNTEAFF
17	TRBD2	TRBJ2-1	TRBV24-1	NA	TGTGCCACCAGTGATTCCCGGACTAGCGGGATGAGGAATGAGCAGTTCTTC	CATSDSRTSGMRNEQFF
15	TRBD2	TRBJ2-1	TRBV7-3	NA	TGTGCCAGCAGCCAAAGATCCGGGACTAGCGATGAGCAGTTCTTC	CASSQRSGTSDEQFF
15	TRBD2	TRBJ2-3	TRBV15	NA	TGTGCCACCAGCAGCCTAGCGGGAGGATTCGATACGCAGTATTTT	CATSSLAGGFDTQYF
11	NA	TRBJ2-5	TRBV5-1	NA	TGCGCCAGCAGGTCTCAAGAGACCCAGTACTTC	CASRSQETQYF
15	TRBD2	TRBJ2-7	TRBV3-1/TRBV3-2	NA	TGTGCCAGCAGCTTCACTAGCGGTGGTAACTACGAGCAGTACTTC	CASSFTSGGNYEQYF
16	NA	TRBJ2-7	TRBV6-4	NA	TGTGCCAGCAGTGACTCGCTAAGCGGAAGAGCCTACGAGCAGTACTTC	CASSDSLSGRAYEQYF
16	NA	TRBJ1-3	TRBV9	NA	TGTGCCAGCAGCGTAGTGTCGACAGCCTCTGGAAACACCATATATTTT	CASSVVSTASGNTIYF
14	NA	TRBJ1-2	TRBV5-5	few	TGTGCCAGCAGCTCGGGACTGTCCAACTATGGCTACACCTTC	CASSSGLSNYGYTF
14	TRBD1	TRBJ1-6	TRBV3-1/TRBV3-2	NA	TGTGCCAGCAGCCACGGGGACAGTCGTTCACCCCTCCACTTT	CASSHGDSRSPLHF
12	NA	TRBJ2-3	TRBV12-5	NA	TGTGCTAGTGGTCGAGGAGAGGATACGCAGTATTTT	CASGRGEDTQYF
16	TRBD2	TRBJ2-1	TRBV4-1	NA	TGCGCCAGCAGCCCCTCCTGGACTAGCTGGGACAATGAGCAGTTCTTC	CASSPSWTSWDNEQFF
15	NA	TRBJ1-5	TRBV2	NA	TGTGCCAGCATTTACGACAGGCATAGCAATCAGCCCCAGCATTTT	CASIYDRHSNQPQHF
15	NA	TRBJ2-2	TRBV7-6	few	TGTGCCAGCAGCTTTGCCAGTTTAAACACCGGGGAGCTGTTTTTT	CASSFASLNTGELFF
13	NA	TRBJ2-6	TRBV10-3	NA	TGTGCCATCGGGACTGTTGGGGCCAACGTCCTGACTTTC	CAIGTVGANVLTF
15	TRBD2	TRBJ2-3	TRBV19	NA	TGTGCCATTCAAATGACTAGCGGGAGCACAGATACGCAGTATTTT	CAIQMTSGSTDTQYF
12	NA	TRBJ2-1	TRBV2	few	TGTGCCAGCAGTGAAAGGGGACTTGTAAAGTTCTTC	CASSERGLVKFF
15	TRBD1	TRBJ1-5	TRBV5-5	NA	TGTGCCAGCAGCTTTGCAGGGGGCCTCGATCAGCCCCAGCATTTT	CASSFAGGLDQPQHF
15	NA	TRBJ1-1	TRBV27	NA	TGTGCCAGCAGTTTCTCCCAGGGGCGAAACACTGAAGCTTTCTTT	CASSFSQGRNTEAFF
15	NA	TRBJ2-1	TRBV24-1	NA	TGTGCCACCAGTGACTCGGACTTAACCTACAATGAGCAGTTCTTC	CATSDSDLTYNEQFF